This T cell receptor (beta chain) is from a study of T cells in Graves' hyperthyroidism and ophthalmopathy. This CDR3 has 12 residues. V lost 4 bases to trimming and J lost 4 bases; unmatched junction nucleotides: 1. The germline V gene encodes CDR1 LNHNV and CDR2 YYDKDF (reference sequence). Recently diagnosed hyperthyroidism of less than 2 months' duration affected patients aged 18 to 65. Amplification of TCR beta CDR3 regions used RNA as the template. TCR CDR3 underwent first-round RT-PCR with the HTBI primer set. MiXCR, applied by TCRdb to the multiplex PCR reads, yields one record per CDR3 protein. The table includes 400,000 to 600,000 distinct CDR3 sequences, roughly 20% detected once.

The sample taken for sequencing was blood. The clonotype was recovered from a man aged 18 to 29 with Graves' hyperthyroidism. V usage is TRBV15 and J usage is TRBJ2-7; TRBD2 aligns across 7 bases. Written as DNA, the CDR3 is TGTGCCACCAGCACGGGGGGTTACGAGCAGTACTTC. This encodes CATSTGGYEQYF.